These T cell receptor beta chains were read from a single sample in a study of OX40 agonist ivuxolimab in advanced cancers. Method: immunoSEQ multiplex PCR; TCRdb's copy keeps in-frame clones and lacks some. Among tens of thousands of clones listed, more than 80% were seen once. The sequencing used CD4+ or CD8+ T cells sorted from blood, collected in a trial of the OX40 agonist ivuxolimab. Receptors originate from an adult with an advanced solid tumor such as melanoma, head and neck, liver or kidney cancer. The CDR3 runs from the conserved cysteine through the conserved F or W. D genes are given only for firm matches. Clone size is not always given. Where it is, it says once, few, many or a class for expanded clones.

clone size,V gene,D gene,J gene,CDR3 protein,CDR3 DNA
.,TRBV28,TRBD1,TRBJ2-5,CASSSRTGGRETQYF,TGTGCCAGCAGTTCACGGACAGGGGGGCGAGAGACCCAGTACTTC
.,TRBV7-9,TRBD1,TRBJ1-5,CASSPDRAGNQPQHF,TGTGCCAGCAGCCCCGACAGGGCAGGCAATCAGCCCCAGCATTTT
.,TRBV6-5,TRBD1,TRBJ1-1,CASSYTTRDRATEAFF,TGTGCCAGCAGTTACACTACCCGGGACAGGGCCACTGAAGCTTTCTTT
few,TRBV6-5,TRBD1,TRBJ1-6,CASSLGQVINSPLHF,TGTGCCAGCAGTCTCGGACAGGTGATTAATTCACCCCTCCACTTT
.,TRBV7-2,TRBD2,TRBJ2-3,CASSLALAGGVTDTQYF,TGTGCCAGCAGCTTAGCGCTAGCGGGGGGGGTCACAGATACGCAGTATTTT
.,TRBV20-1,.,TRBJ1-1,CSARGPGATFF,TGCAGTGCTAGAGGTCCAGGGGCGACTTTCTTT
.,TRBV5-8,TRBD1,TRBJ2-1,CASSFRTGGVSAYNEQFF,TGTGCCAGCAGCTTCCGGACAGGGGGCGTTTCAGCATACAATGAGCAGTTCTTC
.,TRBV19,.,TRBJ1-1,CASSPGRAGGMDTEAFF,TGTGCCAGTAGTCCCGGTCGGGCGGGGGGGATGGACACTGAAGCTTTCTTT
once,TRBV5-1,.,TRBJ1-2,CASSLWRGRSNYGYTF,TGCGCCAGCAGCTTGTGGAGGGGCCGGTCTAACTATGGCTACACCTTC
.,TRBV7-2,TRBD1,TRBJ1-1,CASSQEGQMNTEAFF,TGTGCCAGCAGCCAGGAGGGACAGATGAACACTGAAGCTTTCTTT
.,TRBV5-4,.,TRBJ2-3,CASSLGESSTDTQYF,TGTGCCAGCAGCTTGGGGGAGTCTAGCACAGATACGCAGTATTTT
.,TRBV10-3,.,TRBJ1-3,CATGDRSGNTIYF,TGTGCCACCGGGGACCGTTCGGGAAACACCATATATTTT
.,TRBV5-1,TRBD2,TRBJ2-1,CASSLTSGEGTEQFF,TGCGCCAGCAGCTTGACTAGCGGGGAGGGGACTGAGCAGTTCTTC
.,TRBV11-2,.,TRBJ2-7,CASSLEAVYRPYEQYF,TGTGCCAGCAGCTTGGAGGCAGTCTATAGGCCCTACGAGCAGTACTTC
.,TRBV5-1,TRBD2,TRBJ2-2,CASSDVAGATGELFF,TGCGCCAGCAGCGATGTAGCGGGGGCCACCGGGGAGCTGTTTTTT
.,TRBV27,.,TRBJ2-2,CASSSGKVSTGELFF,TGTGCCAGCAGTTCCGGGAAGGTCAGCACCGGGGAGCTGTTTTTT
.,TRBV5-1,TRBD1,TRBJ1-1,CASSSGQGEGTEAFF,TGCGCCAGCAGCTCAGGGCAGGGGGAAGGGACTGAAGCTTTCTTT
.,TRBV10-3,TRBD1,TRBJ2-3,CAIRPDRGGTDTQYF,TGTGCCATCAGACCCGACAGGGGTGGGACAGATACGCAGTATTTT
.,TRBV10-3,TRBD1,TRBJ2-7,CAIRGTGGSGYYEQYF,TGTGCCATCAGGGGGACAGGGGGATCTGGGTACTACGAGCAGTACTTC
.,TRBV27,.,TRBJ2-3,CASGGTSRNTQYF,TGTGCCAGCGGAGGGACGTCGCGGAATACGCAGTATTTT
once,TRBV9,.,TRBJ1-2,CASSAGAGQGRLGYTF,TGTGCCAGCAGCGCCGGGGCAGGCCAGGGACGTTTGGGCTACACCTTC
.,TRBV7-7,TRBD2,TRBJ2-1,CASSLVASGGAGEQFF,TGTGCCAGCAGCTTAGTGGCTAGCGGGGGGGCTGGAGAGCAGTTCTTC
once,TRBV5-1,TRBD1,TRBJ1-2,CASSGQGQGQGYTF,TGCGCCAGCAGCGGACAAGGACAGGGGCAGGGCTACACCTTC
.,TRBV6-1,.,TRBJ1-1,CASSEDEDTEAFF,TGTGCCAGCAGTGAAGATGAGGACACTGAAGCTTTCTTT
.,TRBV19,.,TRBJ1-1,CASSTTANTEAFF,TGTGCCAGTAGCACGACAGCAAACACTGAAGCTTTCTTT
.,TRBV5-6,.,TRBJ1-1,CASSPIGATEAFF,TGTGCCAGCAGCCCTATTGGGGCCACTGAAGCTTTCTTT
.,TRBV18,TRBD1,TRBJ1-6,CASSPGGTDNSPLHF,TGTGCCAGCTCCCCAGGGGGGACAGATAATTCACCCCTCCACTTT
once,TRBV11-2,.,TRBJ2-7,CASSQGSGGSYEQYF,TGTGCCAGCAGCCAAGGTTCCGGCGGCTCCTACGAGCAGTACTTC
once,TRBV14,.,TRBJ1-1,CASSQDQGEYTEAFF,TGTGCCAGCAGCCAAGACCAGGGAGAGTATACTGAAGCTTTCTTT
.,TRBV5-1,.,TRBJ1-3,CASNGYPDSGNTIYF,TGCGCCAGCAACGGATATCCCGACTCTGGAAACACCATATATTTT
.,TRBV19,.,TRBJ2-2,CASSIIQGANTGELFF,TGTGCCAGTAGTATAATACAGGGAGCGAACACCGGGGAGCTGTTTTTT
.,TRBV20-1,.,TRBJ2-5,CSAIQGETQYF,TGCAGTGCCATCCAGGGGGAGACCCAGTACTTC
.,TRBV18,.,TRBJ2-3,CASSPPGPRDTQYF,TGTGCCAGCTCACCACCGGGACCAAGGGATACGCAGTATTTT
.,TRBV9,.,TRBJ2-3,CASSVGVVSTDTQYF,TGTGCCAGCAGCGTAGGCGTCGTAAGCACAGATACGCAGTATTTT
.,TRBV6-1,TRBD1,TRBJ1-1,CASSERGRGWEAFF,TGTGCCAGCAGTGAAAGGGGGCGAGGGTGGGAGGCTTTCTTT
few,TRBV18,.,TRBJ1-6,CASSPRWGTSNSPLHF,TGTGCCAGCTCACCACGGTGGGGGACCAGTAATTCACCCCTCCACTTT
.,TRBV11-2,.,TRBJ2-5,CASSLSPGQETQYF,TGTGCCAGCAGCTTATCCCCCGGCCAAGAGACCCAGTACTTC
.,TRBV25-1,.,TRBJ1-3,CASSVDVSSGNTIYF,TGTGCCAGCAGTGTCGACGTTAGCTCTGGAAACACCATATATTTT
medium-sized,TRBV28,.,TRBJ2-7,CASRDGGYSYEQYF,TGTGCCAGCAGGGATGGAGGGTATTCCTACGAGCAGTACTTC
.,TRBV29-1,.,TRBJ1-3,CSAAGSRGNTIYF,TGCAGCGCCGCCGGAAGCCGTGGAAACACCATATATTTT
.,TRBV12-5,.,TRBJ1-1,CASGLSPLTEAFF,TGTGCTAGTGGTTTGTCTCCACTCACTGAAGCTTTCTTT
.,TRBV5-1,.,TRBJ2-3,CASSLETAADTQYF,TGCGCCAGCAGCTTGGAGACGGCCGCCGATACGCAGTATTTT
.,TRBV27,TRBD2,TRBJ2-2,CAGAGGPLPGELFF,TGTGCAGGAGCGGGGGGGCCATTGCCCGGGGAGCTGTTTTTT
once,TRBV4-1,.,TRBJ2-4,CASSQDWTEAKNIQYF,TGCGCCAGCAGCCAAGACTGGACAGAAGCCAAAAACATTCAGTACTTC
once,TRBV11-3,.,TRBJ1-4,CASSLSGINEKLFF,TGTGCCAGCAGCTTATCAGGGATTAATGAAAAACTGTTTTTT
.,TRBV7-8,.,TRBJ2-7,CASSLETGDSYEQYF,TGTGCCAGCAGCTTAGAGACGGGGGACTCCTACGAGCAGTACTTC
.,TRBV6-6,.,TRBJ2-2,CATMAGVETGELFF,TGTGCCACCATGGCAGGGGTGGAGACCGGGGAGCTGTTTTTT
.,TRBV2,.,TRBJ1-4,CASIGGTNEKLFF,TGTGCCAGCATTGGGGGGACTAATGAAAAACTGTTTTTT
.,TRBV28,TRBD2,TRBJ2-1,CASAESGGAYNEQFF,TGTGCCAGCGCCGAAAGCGGGGGGGCCTACAATGAGCAGTTCTTC
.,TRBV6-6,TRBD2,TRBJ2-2,CASSPIAGGNTGELFF,TGTGCCAGCAGCCCTATAGCGGGGGGAAACACCGGGGAGCTGTTTTTT
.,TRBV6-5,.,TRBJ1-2,CASSSWSRDTNYGYTF,TGTGCCAGCAGTTCCTGGTCCCGGGACACTAACTATGGCTACACCTTC
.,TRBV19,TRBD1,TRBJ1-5,CASSTGQEDQPQHF,TGTGCCAGTAGTACGGGACAGGAGGATCAGCCCCAGCATTTT
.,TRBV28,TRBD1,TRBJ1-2,CASSPGQGWPGYTF,TGTGCCAGCAGTCCCGGACAGGGGTGGCCTGGCTACACCTTC
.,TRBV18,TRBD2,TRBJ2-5,CASSPGGQETQYF,TGTGCCAGCTCACCGGGAGGGCAAGAGACCCAGTACTTC